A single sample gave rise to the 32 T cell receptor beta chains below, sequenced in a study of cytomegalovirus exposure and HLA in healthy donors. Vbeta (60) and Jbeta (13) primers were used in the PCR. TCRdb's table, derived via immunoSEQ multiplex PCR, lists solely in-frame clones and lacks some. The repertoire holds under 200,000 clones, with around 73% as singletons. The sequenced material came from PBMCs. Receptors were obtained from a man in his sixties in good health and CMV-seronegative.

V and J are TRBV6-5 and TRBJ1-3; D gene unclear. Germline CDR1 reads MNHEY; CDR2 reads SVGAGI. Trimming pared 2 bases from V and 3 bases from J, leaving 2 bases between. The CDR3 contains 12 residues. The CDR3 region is CASSYLGNTIYF. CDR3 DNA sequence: TGTGCCAGCAGTTACCTTGGAAACACCATATATTTT.

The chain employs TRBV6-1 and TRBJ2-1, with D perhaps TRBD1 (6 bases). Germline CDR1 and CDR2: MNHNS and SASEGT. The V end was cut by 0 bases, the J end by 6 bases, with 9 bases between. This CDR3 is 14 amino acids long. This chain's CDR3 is CASSEARGGNEQFF. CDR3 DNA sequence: TGTGCCAGCAGTGAAGCCAGGGGCGGCAATGAGCAGTTCTTC.

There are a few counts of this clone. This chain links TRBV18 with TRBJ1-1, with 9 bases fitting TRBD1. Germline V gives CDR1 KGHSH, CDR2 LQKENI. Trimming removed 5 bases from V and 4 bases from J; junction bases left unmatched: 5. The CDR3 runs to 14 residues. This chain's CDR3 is CASSTGTGFTEAFF. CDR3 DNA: TGTGCCAGCTCAACTGGGACAGGGTTCACTGAAGCTTTCTTT.

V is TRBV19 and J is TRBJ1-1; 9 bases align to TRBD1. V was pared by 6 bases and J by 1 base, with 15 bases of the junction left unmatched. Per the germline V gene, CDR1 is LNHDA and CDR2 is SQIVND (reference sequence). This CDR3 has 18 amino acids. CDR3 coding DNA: TGTGCCAGTAGGATAACGGGGGGACCGGGACAGGGGAACACTGAAGCTTTCTTT. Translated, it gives CASRITGGPGQGNTEAFF. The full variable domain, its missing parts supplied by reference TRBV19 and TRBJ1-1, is DGGITQSPKYLFRKEGQNVTLSCEQNLNHDAMYWYRQDPGQGLRLIYYSQIVNDFQKGDIAEGYSVSREKKESFPLTVTSAQKNPTAFYLCASRITGGPGQGNTEAFFGQGTRLTVV.

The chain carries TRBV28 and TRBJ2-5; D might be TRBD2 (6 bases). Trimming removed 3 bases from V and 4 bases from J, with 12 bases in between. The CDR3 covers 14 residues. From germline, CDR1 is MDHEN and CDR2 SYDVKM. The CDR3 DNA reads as TGTGCCAGCAGTTTGGAGGGCAGGGTAGAGACCCAGTACTTC. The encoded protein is CASSLEGRVETQYF.

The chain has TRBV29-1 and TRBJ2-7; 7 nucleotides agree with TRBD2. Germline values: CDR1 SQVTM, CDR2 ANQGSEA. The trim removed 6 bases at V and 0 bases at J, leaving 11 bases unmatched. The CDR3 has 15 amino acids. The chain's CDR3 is CSVYPPGGSSYEQYF. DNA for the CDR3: TGCAGCGTCTACCCTCCGGGGGGTAGCTCCTACGAGCAGTACTTC.

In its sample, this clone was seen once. CDR3 sequence: CASSQEDRGNNQPQHF. In DNA, the CDR3 is TGCGCCAGCAGCCAAGAGGACCGAGGGAACAATCAGCCCCAGCATTTT. The rearrangement links TRBV4-1 to TRBJ1-5; D is undetermined. The CDR3 is 16 residues long. Trimming removed 0 bases at V and 3 bases at J, with 12 bases between. The germline gives CDR1 MGHRA, CDR2 YSYEKL.

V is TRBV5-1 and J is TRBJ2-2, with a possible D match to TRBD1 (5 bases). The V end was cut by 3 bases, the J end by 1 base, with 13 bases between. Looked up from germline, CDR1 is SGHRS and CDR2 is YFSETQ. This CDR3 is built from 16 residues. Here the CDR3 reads CASSSSTDRNTGELFF. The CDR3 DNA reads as TGCGCCAGCAGCTCAAGTACCGACAGGAACACCGGGGAGCTGTTTTTT.

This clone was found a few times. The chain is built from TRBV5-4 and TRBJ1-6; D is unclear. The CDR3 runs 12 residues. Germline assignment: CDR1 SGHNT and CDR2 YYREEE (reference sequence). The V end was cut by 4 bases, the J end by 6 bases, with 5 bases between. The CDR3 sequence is CASSEGNSPLHF. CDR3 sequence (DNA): TGTGCCAGCAGCGAGGGTAATTCACCCCTCCACTTT.

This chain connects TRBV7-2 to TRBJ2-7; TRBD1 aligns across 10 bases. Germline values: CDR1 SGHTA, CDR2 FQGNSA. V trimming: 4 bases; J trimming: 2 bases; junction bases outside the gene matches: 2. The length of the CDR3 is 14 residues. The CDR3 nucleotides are TGTGCCAGCAGCTCCGGGACAGGGGCCTACGAGCAGTACTTC. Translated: CASSSGTGAYEQYF.

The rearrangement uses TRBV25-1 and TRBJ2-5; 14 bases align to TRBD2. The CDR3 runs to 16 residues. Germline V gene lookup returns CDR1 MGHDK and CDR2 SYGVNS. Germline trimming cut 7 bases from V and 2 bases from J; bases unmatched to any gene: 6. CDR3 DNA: TGTGCCAGCATTGGCGGGACTAGCGGGGGTCAAGAGACCCAGTACTTC. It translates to CASIGGTSGGQETQYF. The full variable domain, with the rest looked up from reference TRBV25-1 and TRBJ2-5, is EADIYQTPRYLVIGTGKKITLECSQTMGHDKMYWYQQDPGMELHLIHYSYGVNSTEKGDLSSESTVSRIRTEHFPLTLESARPSHTSQYLCASIGGTSGGQETQYFGPGTRLLVL.

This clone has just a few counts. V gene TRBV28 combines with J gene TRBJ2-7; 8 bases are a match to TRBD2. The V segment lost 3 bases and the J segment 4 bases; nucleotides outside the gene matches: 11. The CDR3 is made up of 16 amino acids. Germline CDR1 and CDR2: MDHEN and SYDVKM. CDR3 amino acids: CASSFLAGSPVYEQYF. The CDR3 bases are TGTGCCAGCAGTTTCCTAGCGGGCTCTCCCGTTTACGAGCAGTACTTC.

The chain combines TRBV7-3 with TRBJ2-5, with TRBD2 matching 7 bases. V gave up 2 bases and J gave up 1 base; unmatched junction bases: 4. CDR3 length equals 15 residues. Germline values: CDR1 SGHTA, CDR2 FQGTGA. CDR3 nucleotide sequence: TGTGCCAGCAGCTTAGGGCTAGCGGTCCAAGAGACCCAGTACTTC. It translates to CASSLGLAVQETQYF.

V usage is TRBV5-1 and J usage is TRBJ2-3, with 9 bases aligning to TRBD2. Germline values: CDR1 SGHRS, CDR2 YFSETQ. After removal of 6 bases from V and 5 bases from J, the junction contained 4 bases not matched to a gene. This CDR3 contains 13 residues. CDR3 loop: CASNSGREDTQYF. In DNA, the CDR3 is TGCGCCAGCAATAGCGGGAGAGAAGATACGCAGTATTTT.

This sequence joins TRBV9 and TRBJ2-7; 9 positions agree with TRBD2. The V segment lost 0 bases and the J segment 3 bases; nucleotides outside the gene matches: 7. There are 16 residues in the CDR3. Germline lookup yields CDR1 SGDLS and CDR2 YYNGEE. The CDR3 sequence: CASSVASGGLVYEQYF. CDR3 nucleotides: TGTGCCAGCAGCGTAGCCAGCGGGGGGCTGGTCTACGAGCAGTACTTC.

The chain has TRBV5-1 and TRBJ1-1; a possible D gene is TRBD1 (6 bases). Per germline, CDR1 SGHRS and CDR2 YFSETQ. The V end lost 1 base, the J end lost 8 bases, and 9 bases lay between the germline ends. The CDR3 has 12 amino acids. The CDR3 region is CASSLQTGEAFF. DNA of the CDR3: TGCGCCAGCAGCTTGCAGACAGGCGAAGCTTTCTTT. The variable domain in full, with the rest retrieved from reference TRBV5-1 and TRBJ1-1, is KAGVTQTPRYLIKTRGQQVTLSCSPISGHRSVSWYQQTPGQGLQFLFEYFSETQRNKGNFPGRFSGRQFSNSRSEMNVSTLELGDSALYLCASSLQTGEAFFGQGTRLTVV.

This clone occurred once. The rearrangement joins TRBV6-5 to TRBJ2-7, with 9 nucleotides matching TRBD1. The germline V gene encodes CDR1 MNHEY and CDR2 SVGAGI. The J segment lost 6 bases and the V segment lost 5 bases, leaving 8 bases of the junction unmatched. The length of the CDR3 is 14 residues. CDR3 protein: CASSDRDRDREQYF. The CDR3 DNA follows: TGTGCCAGCAGTGACCGGGACAGGGATCGCGAGCAGTACTTC.

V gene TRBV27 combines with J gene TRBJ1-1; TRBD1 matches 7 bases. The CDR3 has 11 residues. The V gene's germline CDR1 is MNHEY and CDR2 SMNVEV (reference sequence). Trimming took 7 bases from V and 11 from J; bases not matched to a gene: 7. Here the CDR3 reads CASKDRVRAFF. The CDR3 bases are TGTGCCAGCAAAGACAGGGTGAGGGCTTTCTTT.

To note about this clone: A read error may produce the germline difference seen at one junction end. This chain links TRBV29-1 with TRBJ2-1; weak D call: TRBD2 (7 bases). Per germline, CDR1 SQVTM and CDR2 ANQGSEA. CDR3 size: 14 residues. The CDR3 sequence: CSVEGGGYWNEQFF. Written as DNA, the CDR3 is TGCAGCGTCGAAGGGGGAGGGTATTGGAATGAGCAGTTCTTC.

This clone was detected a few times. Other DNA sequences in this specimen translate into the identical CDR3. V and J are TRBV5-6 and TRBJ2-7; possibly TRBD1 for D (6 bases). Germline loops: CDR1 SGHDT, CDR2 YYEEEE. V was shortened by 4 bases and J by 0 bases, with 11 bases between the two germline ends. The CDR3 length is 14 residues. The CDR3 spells CASSLGQFSYEQYF. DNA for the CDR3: TGTGCCAGCAGCCTAGGACAGTTCTCCTACGAGCAGTACTTC.

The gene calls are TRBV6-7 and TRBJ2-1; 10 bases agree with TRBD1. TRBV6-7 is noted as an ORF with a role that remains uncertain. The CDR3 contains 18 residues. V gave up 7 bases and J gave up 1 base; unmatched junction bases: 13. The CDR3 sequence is CASTRDRGLGVSYNEQFF. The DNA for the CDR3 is TGTGCCAGCACCCGGGACAGGGGCTTAGGCGTATCCTACAATGAGCAGTTCTTC.

The CDR3 region is CASTIRGAEPQHF. For the CDR3, the DNA is TGTGCCAGCACTATTAGGGGCGCGGAGCCCCAGCATTTT. This chain links TRBV2 with TRBJ1-5; D is perhaps TRBD1 (5 bases). Trimming left V 7 bases short and J 8 bases short, with 15 bases between. Germline CDR1 SNHLY, CDR2 FYNNEI. The CDR3 runs 13 residues.

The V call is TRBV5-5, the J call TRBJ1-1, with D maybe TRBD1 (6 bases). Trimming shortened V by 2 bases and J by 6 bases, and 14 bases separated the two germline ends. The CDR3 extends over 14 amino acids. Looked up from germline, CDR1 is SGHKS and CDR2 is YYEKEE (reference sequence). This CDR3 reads CASSLIQGFSEAFF. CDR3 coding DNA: TGTGCCAGCAGCTTAATACAGGGTTTCTCTGAAGCTTTCTTT.

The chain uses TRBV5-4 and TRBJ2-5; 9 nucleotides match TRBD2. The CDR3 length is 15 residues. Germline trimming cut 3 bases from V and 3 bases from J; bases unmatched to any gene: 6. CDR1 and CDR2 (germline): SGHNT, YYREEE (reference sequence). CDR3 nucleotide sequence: TGTGCCAGCAGCTGGGGTAGCGGGAGTGAAGAGACCCAGTACTTC. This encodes CASSWGSGSEETQYF.

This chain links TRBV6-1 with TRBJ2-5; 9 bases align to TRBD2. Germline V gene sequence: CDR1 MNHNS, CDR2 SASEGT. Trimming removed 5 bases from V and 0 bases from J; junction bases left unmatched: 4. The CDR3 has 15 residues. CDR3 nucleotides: TGTGCCAGCAGTAAGTTAGCGGGGGACCAAGAGACCCAGTACTTC. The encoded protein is CASSKLAGDQETQYF.

CDR3 DNA: TGCAGCGTTCCTCTGGCCCCTAGCGGGAACACAGATACGCAGTATTTT. This translates into CSVPLAPSGNTDTQYF. The chain links TRBV29-1 to TRBJ2-3; 9 nucleotides agree with TRBD2. The germline V gene has CDR1 SQVTM and CDR2 ANQGSEA. The CDR3 runs to 16 residues. Trimming removed 5 bases from V and 2 bases from J; junction bases left unmatched: 11.

CDR3 sequence (DNA): TGTGCCAGTAGTATAGGACAGGGGGCCGGCTACACCTTC. Its protein is CASSIGQGAGYTF. The rearrangement uses TRBV19 and TRBJ1-2; 10 nucleotides match TRBD1. The CDR3 has 13 amino acids. V gave up 1 base and J gave up 8 bases; unmatched junction bases: 1. From germline, CDR1 is LNHDA and CDR2 SQIVND (reference sequence). Full variable domain (missing parts from reference TRBV19 and TRBJ1-2): DGGITQSPKYLFRKEGQNVTLSCEQNLNHDAMYWYRQDPGQGLRLIYYSQIVNDFQKGDIAEGYSVSREKKESFPLTVTSAQKNPTAFYLCASSIGQGAGYTFGSGTRLTVV.

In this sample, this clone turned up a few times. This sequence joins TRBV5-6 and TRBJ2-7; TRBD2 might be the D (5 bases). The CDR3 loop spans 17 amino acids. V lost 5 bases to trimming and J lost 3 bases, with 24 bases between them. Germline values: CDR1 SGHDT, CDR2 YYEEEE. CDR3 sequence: CASRPGYRGSTVYEQYF. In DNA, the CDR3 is TGTGCCAGCAGACCGGGGTACAGAGGGAGTACCGTCTACGAGCAGTACTTC. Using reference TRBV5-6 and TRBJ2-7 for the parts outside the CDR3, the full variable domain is DAGVTQSPTHLIKTRGQQVTLRCSPKSGHDTVSWYQQALGQGPQFIFQYYEEEERQRGNFPDRFSGHQFPNYSSELNVNALLLGDSALYLCASRPGYRGSTVYEQYFGPGTRLTVT.

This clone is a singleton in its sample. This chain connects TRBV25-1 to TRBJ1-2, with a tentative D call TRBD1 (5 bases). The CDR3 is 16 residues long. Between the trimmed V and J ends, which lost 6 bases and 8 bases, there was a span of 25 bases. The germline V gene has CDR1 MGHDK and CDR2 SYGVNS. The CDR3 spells CASRHHGGWLSGGYTF. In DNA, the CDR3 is TGTGCCAGCAGGCATCATGGAGGGTGGCTTTCAGGGGGCTACACCTTC.

The CDR3 region is CASSIDPDRGRGTGELFF. CDR3 nucleotides: TGTGCCAGTAGTATAGACCCCGACAGGGGGCGAGGCACCGGGGAGCTGTTTTTT. The V call is TRBV19, the J call TRBJ2-2; TRBD1 aligns across 10 bases. The junction had 8 bases not matched to a gene; V was cut back by 0 bases and J by 4 bases. This CDR3 comprises 18 residues. CDR1 is LNHDA and CDR2 is SQIVND in the germline V gene (reference sequence).

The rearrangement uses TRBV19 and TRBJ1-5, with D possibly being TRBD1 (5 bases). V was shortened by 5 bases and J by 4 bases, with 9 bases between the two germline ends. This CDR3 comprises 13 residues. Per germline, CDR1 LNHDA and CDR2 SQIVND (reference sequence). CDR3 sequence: CASSVQVNQPQHF. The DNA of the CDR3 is TGTGCCAGTAGTGTACAGGTGAATCAGCCCCAGCATTTT.

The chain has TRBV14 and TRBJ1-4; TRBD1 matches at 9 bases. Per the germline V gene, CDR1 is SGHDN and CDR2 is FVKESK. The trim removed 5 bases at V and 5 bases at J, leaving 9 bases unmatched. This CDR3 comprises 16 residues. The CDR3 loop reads CASSFRPGQGNEKLFF. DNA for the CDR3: TGTGCCAGCAGCTTTCGTCCGGGACAGGGCAATGAAAAACTGTTTTTT.